This T cell receptor (beta chain) appears in the sequencing data of a study of blood T cell repertoires in COVID-19. Across the study: Italy, Spain and the United States were the sources of the convalescent and acute COVID-19 samples. T cells, B-cell-depleted T cells, or PBMCs supplied cDNA or gDNA.

The length of the CDR3 is 19 residues. Trimming shortened V by 0 bases and J by 0 bases, and 21 bases separated the two germline ends. Germline CDR1 is SGHTS and CDR2 is YDEGEE. How the authors handled the data: Reference gene primer amplification gave nucleated cell count estimates. TCRdb's table, derived via immunoSEQ multiplex PCR, lists solely in-frame clones and lacks some. D and trimming were read from the DNA, whereas the V and J calls and clone size are those reported in that table. Of fewer than 30,000 clones listed, roughly 66% are singletons. This clone has just a few counts. V gene TRBV5-8 combines with J gene TRBJ1-1, with a tentative D call TRBD1 (5 bases). This receptor was taken from a man aged 55-75 years with active or convalescent COVID-19. The sample taken for sequencing was peripheral blood. The CDR3 sequence: CASSLGTWGWEGMNTEAFF. Here the CDR3 DNA reads TGTGCCAGCAGCTTGGGGACATGGGGTTGGGAAGGCATGAACACTGAAGCTTTCTTT.